The 15 T cell receptor beta chains reported below all come from one sample, sequenced in a study of Ad26.COV2.S vaccination and SARS-CoV-2 variants. Profiled with immunoSEQ multiplex PCR; TCRdb holds only in-frame clones, not every one. The sample records roughly 700,000 clones, about 89% being singletons. Treatment noted: some 19 received Ad26.COV2.S at low or high dose, single or two shots; about 5 received placebo; per-sample allocation not given. Specimen acquisition occurred on day 63 following the initial vaccine or placebo injection. This specimen was peripheral blood, taken in a trial of Ad26.COV2.S vaccine versus placebo. The receptors here all came from a person aged 18 to 65 who received the Ad26.COV2.S COVID-19 vaccine or a placebo.

The chain carries TRBV9 and TRBJ2-2; D is ambiguous. Looked up from germline, CDR1 is SGDLS and CDR2 is YYNGEE. The CDR3 has 11 residues. V was trimmed by 4 bases and J by 3 bases, leaving 1 base between them. Written as DNA, the CDR3 is TGTGCCAGCAGCTACACCGGGGAGCTGTTTTTT. Amino acid sequence: CASSYTGELFF.

As regards this clone: This sample includes further DNA sequences coding for the same CDR3. The rearrangement uses TRBV7-9 and TRBJ2-5; tentative D call: TRBD1 (5 bases). This CDR3 is 13 amino acids long. V was clipped by 5 bases and J by 2 bases, with 9 bases between them. In germline, CDR1 is SEHNR, CDR2 FQNEAQ (reference sequence). The CDR3 sequence is CASSPTAQETQYF. The CDR3 DNA sequence: TGTGCCAGCAGCCCGACAGCTCAAGAGACCCAGTACTTC.

The CDR3, as DNA: TGCAGCGTTGAAGATGTCAGGAACACTGAAGCTTTCTTT. Its protein product is CSVEDVRNTEAFF. V is TRBV29-1 and J is TRBJ1-1; D gene ambiguous. Trimming pared 0 bases from V and 1 base from J, leaving 6 bases between. CDR1 and CDR2 (germline): SQVTM, ANQGSEA. CDR3 length: 13 residues. Full variable domain (remainder filled in from reference TRBV29-1 and TRBJ1-1): SAVISQKPSRDICQRGTSLTIQCQVDSQVTMMFWYRQQPGQSLTLIATANQGSEATYESGFVIDKFPISRPNLTFSTLTVSNMSPEDSSIYLCSVEDVRNTEAFFGQGTRLTVV.

The V and J genes are TRBV14 and TRBJ1-5; 11 bases align to TRBD1. The CDR3 loop spans 20 amino acids. Germline trimming cut 1 base from V and 4 bases from J; bases unmatched to any gene: 15. The germline gives CDR1 SGHDN, CDR2 FVKESK. Here the CDR3 reads CASSQGSGDRGAVKNQPQHF. CDR3 bases: TGTGCCAGCAGCCAAGGGAGTGGGGACAGGGGGGCGGTGAAGAATCAGCCCCAGCATTTT. The whole variable domain, filled in from reference TRBV14 and TRBJ1-5, reads EAGVTQFPSHSVIEKGQTVTLRCDPISGHDNLYWYRRVMGKEIKFLLHFVKESKQDESGMPNNRFLAERTGGTYSTLKVQPAELEDSGVYFCASSQGSGDRGAVKNQPQHFGDGTRLSIL.

V is TRBV6-5 and J is TRBJ1-3; possible D gene TRBD1, 5 bases. The CDR3 sequence is 14 residues long. Trimming took 5 bases from V and 3 from J, leaving 11 bases between them. Germline V gives CDR1 MNHEY, CDR2 SVGAGI. The CDR3 protein is CASSRRQGGNTIYF. The CDR3 DNA sequence: TGTGCCAGCAGTAGGCGGCAGGGTGGAAACACCATATATTTT.

V and J are TRBV21-1 and TRBJ1-2. TRBV21-1 is a known pseudogene. CDR3 length: 12 residues. Written as DNA, the CDR3 is TGTGCCAGCAGCAAAGATGGATATGGCTACACCTTC. Translated, it gives CASSKDGYGYTF.

The CDR3 DNA sequence: TGTGCCAGCATTTTGACAGGGAACACTGAAGCTTTCTTT. It encodes CASILTGNTEAFF. This rearrangement joins TRBV12-3 or TRBV12-4 to TRBJ1-1, with D tentatively TRBD1 (6 bases). The CDR3 length is 13 residues. V lost 7 bases to trimming and J lost 1 base, with 10 bases between them.

The chain recombines TRBV2 with TRBJ1-5; D is uncertain. Per germline, CDR1 SNHLY and CDR2 FYNNEI. This CDR3 spans 13 amino acids. Trimming removed 3 bases at V and 8 bases at J, with 11 bases between. The CDR3 DNA reads as TGTGCCAGCAGTGACAGGTTCGGGGAGCCCCAGCATTTT. Translating gives CASSDRFGEPQHF.

The V gene is TRBV19, the J gene TRBJ2-1, with 14 nucleotides matching TRBD2. Trimming cost V 7 bases and J 4 bases; bases outside gene matches: 6. CDR1 is LNHDA and CDR2 is SQIVND in the germline V gene (reference sequence). The CDR3 is 16 amino acids. The CDR3 loop reads CASMGTSGSGYNEQFF. The CDR3 DNA follows: TGTGCCAGTATGGGGACTAGCGGGAGCGGGTACAATGAGCAGTTCTTC.

This chain uses TRBV10-1 with TRBJ1-2; no firm D call. From germline, CDR1 is WNHNN and CDR2 SYGVQD (reference sequence). Trimming left V 3 bases short and J 0 bases short, with 11 bases between. The length of the CDR3 is 15 residues. CDR3 in DNA: TGCGCCAGCAGTGAAACACGGGATACTAACTATGGCTACACCTTC. Translating it yields CASSETRDTNYGYTF.

The chain has TRBV6-5 and TRBJ2-3; maybe TRBD2 (5 bases). V was trimmed by 6 bases and J by 4 bases, leaving 8 bases between them. Looked up from germline, CDR1 is MNHEY and CDR2 is SVGAGI. CDR3 length equals 12 residues. The CDR3 loop is CASRTGADTQYF. The CDR3 DNA reads TGTGCCAGCAGGACCGGGGCAGATACGCAGTATTTT.

The chain couples TRBV11-2 to TRBJ1-5; the D is unclear. Germline values: CDR1 SGHAT, CDR2 FQNNGV. V lost 2 bases and J 0 bases, leaving 8 bases between the germline ends. The CDR3 runs 15 residues. CDR3 residues: CASSLLGVSNQPQHF. The CDR3 nucleotides are TGTGCCAGCAGCTTACTGGGCGTTAGCAATCAGCCCCAGCATTTT.

The chain combines TRBV18 with TRBJ1-6, with D hard to call. This CDR3 spans 16 amino acids. CDR1 KGHSH and CDR2 LQKENI come from the germline V gene. Trimming pared 4 bases from V and 0 bases from J, leaving 10 bases between. The CDR3 bases are TGTGCCAGCTCACTATACGAGAGCTCCTATAATTCACCCCTCCACTTT. Residues: CASSLYESSYNSPLHF.

This chain connects TRBV9 to TRBJ2-2, with D perhaps matching TRBD1 (5 bases). Between the trimmed V and J ends, which lost 3 bases and 4 bases, there was a span of 13 bases. CDR3 size: 15 residues. CDR1 is SGDLS, CDR2 YYNGEE, per germline. This CDR3 is CASSATESPTGELFF. The CDR3 DNA reads as TGTGCCAGCAGCGCGACAGAGTCACCCACCGGGGAGCTGTTTTTT.

The chain is built from TRBV18 and TRBJ2-3; D perhaps matches TRBD2 (6 bases). Germline V gene data show CDR1 as KGHSH and CDR2 as LQKENI. V gave up 3 bases and J gave up 0 bases, with 16 bases separating them. There are 17 residues in the CDR3. The CDR3 sequence is CASSPKGLIKSTDTQYF. CDR3 nucleotide sequence: TGTGCCAGCTCACCTAAGGGACTTATAAAGAGCACAGATACGCAGTATTTT. Variable domain in full (rest from reference TRBV18 and TRBJ2-3): NAGVMQNPRHLVRRRGQEARLRCSPMKGHSHVYWYRQLPEEGLKFMVYLQKENIIDESGMPKERFSAEFPKEGPSILRIQQVVRGDSAAYFCASSPKGLIKSTDTQYFGPGTRLTVL.